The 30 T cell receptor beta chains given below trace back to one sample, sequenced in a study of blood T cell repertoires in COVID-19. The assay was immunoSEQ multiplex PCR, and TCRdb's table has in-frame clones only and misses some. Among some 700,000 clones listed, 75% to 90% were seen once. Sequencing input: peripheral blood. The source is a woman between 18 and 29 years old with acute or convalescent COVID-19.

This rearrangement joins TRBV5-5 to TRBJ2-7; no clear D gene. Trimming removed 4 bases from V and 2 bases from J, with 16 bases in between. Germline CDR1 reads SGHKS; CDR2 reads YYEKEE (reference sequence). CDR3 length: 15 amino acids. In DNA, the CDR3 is TGTGCCAGCAGCCCCTATACGGTGGGCCCCTACGAGCAGTACTTC. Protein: CASSPYTVGPYEQYF.

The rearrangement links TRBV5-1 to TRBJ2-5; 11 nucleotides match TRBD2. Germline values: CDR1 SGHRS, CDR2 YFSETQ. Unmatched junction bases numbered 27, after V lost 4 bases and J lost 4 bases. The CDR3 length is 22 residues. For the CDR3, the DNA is TGCGCCAGCAGCCCAGGCAGCGAGGTGGCCGGACTAGCGGGCGAGTGGGGAGAGACCCAGTACTTC. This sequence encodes CASSPGSEVAGLAGEWGETQYF.

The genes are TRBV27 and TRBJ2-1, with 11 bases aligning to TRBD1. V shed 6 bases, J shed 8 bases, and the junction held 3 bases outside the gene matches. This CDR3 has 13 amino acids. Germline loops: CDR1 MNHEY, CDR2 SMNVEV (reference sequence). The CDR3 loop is CASSWTGGYEQFF. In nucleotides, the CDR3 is TGTGCCAGCAGCTGGACAGGGGGCTATGAGCAGTTCTTC.

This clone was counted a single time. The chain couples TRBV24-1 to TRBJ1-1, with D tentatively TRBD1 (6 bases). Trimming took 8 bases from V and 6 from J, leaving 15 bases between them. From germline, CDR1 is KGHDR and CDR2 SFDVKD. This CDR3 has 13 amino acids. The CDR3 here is CATIRGYGAEAFF. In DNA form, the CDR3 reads TGTGCCACCATCAGGGGCTACGGAGCTGAAGCTTTCTTT.

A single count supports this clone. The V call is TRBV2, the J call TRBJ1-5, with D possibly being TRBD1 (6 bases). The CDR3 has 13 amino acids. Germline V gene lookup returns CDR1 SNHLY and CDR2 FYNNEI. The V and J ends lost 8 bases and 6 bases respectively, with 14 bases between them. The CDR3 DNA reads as TGTGCCAGCGACTTACAGGGATCTCAGCCCCAGCATTTT. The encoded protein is CASDLQGSQPQHF.

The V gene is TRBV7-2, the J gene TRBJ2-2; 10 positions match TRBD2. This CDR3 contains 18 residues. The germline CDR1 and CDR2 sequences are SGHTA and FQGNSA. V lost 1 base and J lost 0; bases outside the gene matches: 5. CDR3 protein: CASSLVGLAGANTGELFF. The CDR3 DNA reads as TGTGCCAGCAGCTTAGTGGGGCTAGCGGGGGCGAACACCGGGGAGCTGTTTTTT.

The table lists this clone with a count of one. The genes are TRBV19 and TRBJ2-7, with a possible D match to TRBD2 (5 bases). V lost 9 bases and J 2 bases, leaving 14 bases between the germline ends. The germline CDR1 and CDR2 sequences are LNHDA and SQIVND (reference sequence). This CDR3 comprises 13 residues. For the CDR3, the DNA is TGTGCCAGCGGGGTAATTGGGGCCTACGAGCAGTACTTC. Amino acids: CASGVIGAYEQYF.

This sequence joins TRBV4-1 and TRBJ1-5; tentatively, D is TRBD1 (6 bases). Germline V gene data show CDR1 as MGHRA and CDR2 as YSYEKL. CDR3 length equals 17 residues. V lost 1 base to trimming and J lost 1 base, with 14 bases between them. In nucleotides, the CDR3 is TGCGCCAGCAGCCAAGGGCGTGCCAGGGGAAGCAATCAGCCCCAGCATTTT. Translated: CASSQGRARGSNQPQHF.

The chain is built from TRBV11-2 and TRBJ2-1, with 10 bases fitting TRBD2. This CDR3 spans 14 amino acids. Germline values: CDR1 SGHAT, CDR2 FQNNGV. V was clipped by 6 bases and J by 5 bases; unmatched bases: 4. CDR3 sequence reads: CASRASGGNNEQFF. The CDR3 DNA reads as TGTGCCAGCAGGGCTAGCGGGGGAAACAATGAGCAGTTCTTC.

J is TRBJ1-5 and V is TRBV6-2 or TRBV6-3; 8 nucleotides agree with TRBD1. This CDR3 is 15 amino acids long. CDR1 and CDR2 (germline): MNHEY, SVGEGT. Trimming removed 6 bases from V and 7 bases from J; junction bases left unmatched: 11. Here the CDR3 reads CASSPDRGLGQPQHF. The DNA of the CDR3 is TGTGCCAGCAGCCCAGACAGGGGTCTGGGACAGCCCCAGCATTTT.

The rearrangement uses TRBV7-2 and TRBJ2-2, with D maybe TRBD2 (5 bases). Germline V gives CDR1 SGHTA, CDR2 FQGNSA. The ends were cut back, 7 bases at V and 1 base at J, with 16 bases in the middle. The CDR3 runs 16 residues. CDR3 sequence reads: CASKNKRSRNTGELFF. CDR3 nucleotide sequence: TGTGCCAGCAAGAACAAGCGGTCCAGGAACACCGGGGAGCTGTTTTTT.

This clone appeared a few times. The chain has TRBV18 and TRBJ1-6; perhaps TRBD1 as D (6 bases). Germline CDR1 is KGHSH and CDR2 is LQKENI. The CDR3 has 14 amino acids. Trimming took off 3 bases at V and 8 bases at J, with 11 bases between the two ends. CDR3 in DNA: TGTGCCAGCTCACCCCGGGACACGGATTCACCCCTCCACTTT. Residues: CASSPRDTDSPLHF.

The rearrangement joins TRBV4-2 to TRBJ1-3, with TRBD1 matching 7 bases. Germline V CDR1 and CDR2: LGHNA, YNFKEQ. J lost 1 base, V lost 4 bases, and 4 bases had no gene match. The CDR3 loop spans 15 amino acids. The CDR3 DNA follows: TGTGCCAGCAGCCCGAGGGGGCTGTCTGGAAACACCATATATTTT. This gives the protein CASSPRGLSGNTIYF.

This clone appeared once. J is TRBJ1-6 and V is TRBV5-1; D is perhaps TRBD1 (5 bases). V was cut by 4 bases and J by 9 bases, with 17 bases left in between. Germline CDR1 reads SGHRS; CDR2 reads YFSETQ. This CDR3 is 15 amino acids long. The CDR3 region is CASSPGGTVSSPLHF. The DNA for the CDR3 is TGCGCCAGCAGCCCAGGAGGGACGGTGAGTTCACCCCTCCACTTT.

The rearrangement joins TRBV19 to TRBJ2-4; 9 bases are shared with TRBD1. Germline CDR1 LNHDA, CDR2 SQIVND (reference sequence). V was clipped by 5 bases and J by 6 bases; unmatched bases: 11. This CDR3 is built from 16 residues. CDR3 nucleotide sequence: TGTGCCAGTAGTTCACACAGGGGGCTAAGCGGAAACATTCAGTACTTC. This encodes CASSSHRGLSGNIQYF.

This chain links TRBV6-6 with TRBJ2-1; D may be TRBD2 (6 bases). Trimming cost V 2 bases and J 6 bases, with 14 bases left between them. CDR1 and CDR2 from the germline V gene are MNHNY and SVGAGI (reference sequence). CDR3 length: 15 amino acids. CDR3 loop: CASSYAGLGTNEQFF. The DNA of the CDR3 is TGTGCCAGCAGTTACGCGGGGTTAGGGACCAATGAGCAGTTCTTC.

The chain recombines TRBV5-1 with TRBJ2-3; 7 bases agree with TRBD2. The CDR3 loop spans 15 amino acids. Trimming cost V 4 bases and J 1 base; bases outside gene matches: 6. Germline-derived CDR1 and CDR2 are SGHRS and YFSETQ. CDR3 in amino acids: CASSGARGGTDTQYF. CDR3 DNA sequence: TGCGCCAGCAGCGGGGCCCGGGGGGGCACAGATACGCAGTATTTT.

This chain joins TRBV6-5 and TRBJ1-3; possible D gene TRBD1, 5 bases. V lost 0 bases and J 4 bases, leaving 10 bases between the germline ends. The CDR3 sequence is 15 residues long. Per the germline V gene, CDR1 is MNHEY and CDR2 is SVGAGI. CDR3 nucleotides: TGTGCCAGCAGTTACTCCAGGGCCTTGGGAAACACCATATATTTT. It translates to CASSYSRALGNTIYF.

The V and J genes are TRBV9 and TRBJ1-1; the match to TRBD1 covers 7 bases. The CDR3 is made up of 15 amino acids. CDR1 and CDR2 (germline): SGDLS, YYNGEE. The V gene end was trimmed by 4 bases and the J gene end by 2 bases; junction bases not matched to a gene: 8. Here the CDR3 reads CASSFRTGPNTEAFF. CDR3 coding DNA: TGTGCCAGCAGCTTCCGGACAGGACCAAACACTGAAGCTTTCTTT.

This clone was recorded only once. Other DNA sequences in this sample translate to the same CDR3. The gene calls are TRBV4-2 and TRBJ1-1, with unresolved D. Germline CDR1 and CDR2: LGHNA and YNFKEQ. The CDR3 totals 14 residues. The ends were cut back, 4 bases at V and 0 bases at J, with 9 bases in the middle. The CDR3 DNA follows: TGTGCCAGCAGCCCCGGTGGGCTGAACACTGAAGCTTTCTTT. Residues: CASSPGGLNTEAFF.

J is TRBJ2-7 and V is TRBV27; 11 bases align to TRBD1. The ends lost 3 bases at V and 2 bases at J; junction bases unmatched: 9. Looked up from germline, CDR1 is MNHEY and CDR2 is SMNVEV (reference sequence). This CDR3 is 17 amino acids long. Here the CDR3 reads CASSFVGGQGGAYEQYF. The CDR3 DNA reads TGTGCCAGCAGTTTCGTTGGGGGACAGGGGGGGGCCTACGAGCAGTACTTC.

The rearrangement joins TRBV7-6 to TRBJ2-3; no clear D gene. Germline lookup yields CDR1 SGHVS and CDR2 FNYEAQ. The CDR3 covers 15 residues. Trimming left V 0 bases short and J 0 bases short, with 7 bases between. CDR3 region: CASSLAGLSTDTQYF. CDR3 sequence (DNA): TGTGCCAGCAGCTTAGCTGGGCTTAGCACAGATACGCAGTATTTT.

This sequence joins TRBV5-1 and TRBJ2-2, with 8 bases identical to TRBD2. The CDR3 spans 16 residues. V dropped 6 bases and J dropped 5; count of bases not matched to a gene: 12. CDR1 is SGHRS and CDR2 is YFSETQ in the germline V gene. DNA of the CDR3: TGCGCCAGCACCCCGGGCGGGGGGCCTTGGACCGGGGAGCTGTTTTTT. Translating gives CASTPGGGPWTGELFF.

As DNA, the CDR3 is TGTGCCAGTAGTATAAAGAGGGGACAGGGCCTGTTTTTT. Protein sequence: CASSIKRGQGLFF. The V gene is TRBV19, the J gene TRBJ2-2; 9 nucleotides align to TRBD1. The CDR3 is 13 amino acids. Germline lookup yields CDR1 LNHDA and CDR2 SQIVND (reference sequence). Trimming removed 2 bases from V and 14 bases from J; junction bases left unmatched: 6.

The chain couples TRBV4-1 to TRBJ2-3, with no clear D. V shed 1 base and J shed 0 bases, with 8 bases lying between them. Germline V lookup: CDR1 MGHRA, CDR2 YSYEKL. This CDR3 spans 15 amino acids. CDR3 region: CASSQVSGSTDTQYF. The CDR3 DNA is TGCGCCAGCAGCCAAGTCTCGGGTAGCACAGATACGCAGTATTTT.

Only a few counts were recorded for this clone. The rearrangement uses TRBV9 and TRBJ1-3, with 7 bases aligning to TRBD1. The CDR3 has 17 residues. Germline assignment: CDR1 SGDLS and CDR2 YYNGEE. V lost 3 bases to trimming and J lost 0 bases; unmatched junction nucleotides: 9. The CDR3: CASSASGQRFSGNTIYF. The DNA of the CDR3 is TGTGCCAGCAGCGCCTCGGGACAGCGGTTCTCTGGAAACACCATATATTTT.

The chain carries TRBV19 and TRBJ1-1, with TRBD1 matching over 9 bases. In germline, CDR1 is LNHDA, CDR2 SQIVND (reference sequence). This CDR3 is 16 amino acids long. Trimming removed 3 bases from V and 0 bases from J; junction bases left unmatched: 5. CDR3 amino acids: CASSIRQGGLNTEAFF. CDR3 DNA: TGTGCCAGTAGTATCCGACAGGGGGGTTTGAACACTGAAGCTTTCTTT.

The CDR3 here is CASSLTPSYNSPLHF. The DNA for the CDR3 is TGCGCCAGCAGTCTGACACCCTCCTATAATTCACCCCTCCACTTT. This chain uses TRBV10-2 with TRBJ1-6; D is uncertain. The ends were cut back, 5 bases at V and 0 bases at J, with 8 bases in the middle. Germline V gene sequence: CDR1 WSHSY, CDR2 SAAADI. The CDR3 is made up of 15 amino acids.

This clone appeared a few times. CDR3 in DNA: TGTGCCAGCAGTAAAAGACTAGCGGGATCCTACGAGCAGTACTTC. It specifies CASSKRLAGSYEQYF. V usage is TRBV6-5 and J usage is TRBJ2-7, with 11 bases lining up with TRBD2. The CDR3 runs to 15 residues. Germline trimming cut 5 bases from V and 1 base from J; bases unmatched to any gene: 4. Germline CDR1 and CDR2: MNHEY and SVGAGI.

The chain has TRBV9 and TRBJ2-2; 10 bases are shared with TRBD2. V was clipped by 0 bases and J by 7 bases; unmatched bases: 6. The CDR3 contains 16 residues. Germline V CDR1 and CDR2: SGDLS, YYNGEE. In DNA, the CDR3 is TGTGCCAGCAGCGTAGCGGTGGGACTAGCGAACGGGGAGCTGTTTTTT. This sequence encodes CASSVAVGLANGELFF.